A single sample is the source of the 27 T cell receptor beta chains below, sequenced in a study of blood T cell repertoires in COVID-19. Using immunoSEQ multiplex PCR, the repertoire was profiled, and TCRdb retains in-frame clones only, with some absent. The sample shows about 180,000 clones, about 82% of them seen only once. The specimen was PBMCs or T cells enriched from blood (not recorded which). These receptor sequences come from a woman in her twenties or thirties who had recovered from COVID-19.

This clone turned up a few times. The chain's CDR3 is CASSYMGTGAIFSACQPQHF. The CDR3 bases are TGTGCCAGCAGTTACATGGGGACAGGGGCTATTTTTTCTGCCTGCCAGCCCCAGCATTTT. The V call is TRBV27, the J call TRBJ1-5; 10 positions agree with TRBD1. CDR1 is MNHEY, CDR2 SMNVEV, per germline (reference sequence). The V segment lost 4 bases and the J segment 7 bases; nucleotides outside the gene matches: 22. The CDR3 spans 20 residues.

This clone appeared a single time. This chain connects TRBV6-1 to TRBJ2-1; 10 positions agree with TRBD2. Trimming took 2 bases from V and 2 from J; bases not matched to a gene: 6. Per the germline V gene, CDR1 is MNHNS and CDR2 is SASEGT. The CDR3 has 17 amino acids. The CDR3: CASSEFGTSVPYNEQFF. The CDR3 DNA sequence: TGTGCCAGCAGTGAATTCGGGACTAGCGTCCCCTACAATGAGCAGTTCTTC.

This clone is a singleton in its sample. The junction departs from the called germline gene at one end, perhaps through a read error. The chain links TRBV4-2 to TRBJ2-7, with 12 bases lining up with TRBD2. CDR3 length: 16 residues. CDR1 and CDR2 from the germline V gene are LGHNA and YNFKEQ. The CDR3, as DNA: TGTGCCAGCAGTCAAGATAGTTCGACTAGCGGGAGTGGGCAGTACTTC. Amino acids: CASSQDSSTSGSGQYF.

The chain carries TRBV5-1 and TRBJ1-2, with TRBD1 matching 8 bases. J was trimmed by 5 bases and V by 4 bases; bases with no gene match: 13. CDR1 is SGHRS, CDR2 YFSETQ, per germline. The length of the CDR3 is 16 residues. The CDR3 loop reads CASSIQDLGTGYGYTF. In DNA, the CDR3 is TGCGCCAGCAGCATCCAGGATTTGGGGACAGGTTATGGCTACACCTTC.

The gene calls are TRBV18 and TRBJ2-1; 13 bases are a match to TRBD2. CDR1 is KGHSH and CDR2 is LQKENI in the germline V gene. The CDR3 spans 16 residues. V lost 4 bases and J lost 9; bases outside the gene matches: 9. The CDR3 sequence: CASSLPGTSGTAEQFF. DNA for the CDR3: TGTGCCAGCTCACTCCCCGGGACTAGCGGGACGGCTGAGCAGTTCTTC.

The table lists this clone with a few counts. J is TRBJ2-1 and V is TRBV7-2; unclear D gene. The V end lost 3 bases, the J end lost 8 bases, and 11 bases lay between the germline ends. The CDR3 length is 13 residues. CDR1 is SGHTA and CDR2 is FQGNSA in the germline V gene. The CDR3 nucleotides are TGTGCCAGCAGCTTTCGAGTTGTCGATGAGCAGTTCTTC. It translates to CASSFRVVDEQFF.

The chain couples TRBV29-1 to TRBJ2-5; perhaps TRBD2 as D (6 bases). Germline V CDR1 and CDR2: SQVTM, ANQGSEA. V was trimmed by 6 bases and J by 1 base, leaving 12 bases between them. This CDR3 spans 13 amino acids. CDR3 region: CSVVAAFQETQYF. In DNA form, the CDR3 reads TGCAGCGTGGTAGCGGCATTCCAAGAGACCCAGTACTTC.

The chain links TRBV19 to TRBJ2-3; TRBD2 is a possible D gene (5 bases). V was cut by 0 bases and J by 4 bases, with 14 bases left in between. Germline V gene sequence: CDR1 LNHDA, CDR2 SQIVND (reference sequence). The CDR3 extends over 16 amino acids. The CDR3 loop is CASSIESGLGSDTQYF. CDR3 DNA sequence: TGTGCCAGTAGTATAGAGAGCGGCCTGGGGTCAGATACGCAGTATTTT. Using reference TRBV19 and TRBJ2-3 for the parts outside the CDR3, the full variable domain is DGGITQSPKYLFRKEGQNVTLSCEQNLNHDAMYWYRQDPGQGLRLIYYSQIVNDFQKGDIAEGYSVSREKKESFPLTVTSAQKNPTAFYLCASSIESGLGSDTQYFGPGTRLTVL.

The CDR3 loop is CASSPPAELPGETQYF. In DNA form, the CDR3 reads TGTGCCAGCAGCCCCCCCGCGGAGTTGCCGGGGGAGACCCAGTACTTC. J is TRBJ2-5 and V is TRBV7-8; a possible D gene is TRBD2 (5 bases). The CDR3 runs 16 residues. Trimming left V 5 bases short and J 5 bases short, with 21 bases between. The V gene's germline CDR1 is SGHVS and CDR2 FQNEAQ.

V and J are TRBV7-9 and TRBJ2-7, with TRBD2 matching 7 bases. Trimming took 5 bases from V and 9 from J; bases not matched to a gene: 19. Looked up from germline, CDR1 is SEHNR and CDR2 is FQNEAQ (reference sequence). The CDR3 is made up of 16 amino acids. CDR3 residues: CASSHGTGSGAVWQYF. The CDR3 coding sequence is TGTGCCAGCAGCCACGGGACTGGCAGCGGGGCAGTTTGGCAGTACTTC.

In DNA form, the CDR3 reads TGTGCCAGCAGTGAAGTTGCGGGAGGGAGGGGTGAGCAGTTCTTC. This translates into CASSEVAGGRGEQFF. This chain uses TRBV2 with TRBJ2-1; TRBD2 matches at 9 bases. Unmatched junction bases numbered 7, after V lost 1 base and J lost 9 bases. Germline CDR1 reads SNHLY; CDR2 reads FYNNEI. The CDR3 runs to 15 residues.

The rearrangement links TRBV7-9 to TRBJ2-5; D perhaps matches TRBD1 (5 bases). With 1 base removed from V and 5 bases from J, the gap between germline ends came to 8 bases. CDR3 length equals 13 residues. CDR1 SEHNR and CDR2 FQNEAQ come from the germline V gene (reference sequence). CDR3 region: CASSLVRAETQYF. In nucleotides, the CDR3 is TGTGCCAGCAGCTTAGTCAGGGCGGAGACCCAGTACTTC.

The chain's CDR3 is CASSLDRPASNSPLHF. CDR3 sequence (DNA): TGCGCCAGCAGCTTGGACAGGCCGGCCTCTAATTCACCCCTCCACTTT. The V call is TRBV5-1, the J call TRBJ1-6; weak D call: TRBD1 (5 bases). Germline V gene data show CDR1 as SGHRS and CDR2 as YFSETQ. V shed 0 bases and J shed 6 bases, with 13 bases lying between them. This CDR3 comprises 16 residues.

The chain links TRBV7-8 to TRBJ2-5; D is undetermined. The V gene lost 5 bases and the J gene lost 0 bases, with 4 bases spanning the gap. This CDR3 contains 12 residues. Germline loops: CDR1 SGHVS, CDR2 FQNEAQ. Here the CDR3 DNA reads TGTGCCAGCAGCCCCTACCAAGAGACCCAGTACTTC. Translated, it gives CASSPYQETQYF. The full variable domain, its missing parts supplied by reference TRBV7-8 and TRBJ2-5, is GAGVSQSPRYKVAKRGQDVALRCDPISGHVSLFWYQQALGQGPEFLTYFQNEAQLDKSGLPSDRFFAERPEGSVSTLKIQRTQQEDSAVYLCASSPYQETQYFGPGTRLLVL.

V gene TRBV10-3 combines with J gene TRBJ2-7, with 10 bases fitting TRBD2. CDR1 is ENHRY and CDR2 is SYGVKD in the germline V gene. J gave up 7 bases and V 7 bases, and 7 bases lay outside the gene matches. CDR3 length: 13 amino acids. The CDR3 reads CAIMVAGGGEQYF. The CDR3 DNA reads TGTGCCATCATGGTAGCGGGAGGAGGTGAGCAGTACTTC.

This clone was detected only once. V is TRBV28 and J is TRBJ1-6; no firm D call. V dropped 5 bases and J dropped 5 bases, with 7 bases sitting between them. Germline-derived CDR1 and CDR2 are MDHEN and SYDVKM. The CDR3 covers 13 residues. The DNA for the CDR3 is TGTGCCAGCAGTCTTCTTCATAATTCACCCCTCCACTTT. This gives the protein CASSLLHNSPLHF. The whole variable domain, filled in from reference TRBV28 and TRBJ1-6, reads DVKVTQSSRYLVKRTGEKVFLECVQDMDHENMFWYRQDPGLGLRLIYFSYDVKMKEKGDIPEGYSVSREKKERFSLILESASTNQTSMYLCASSLLHNSPLHFGNGTRLTVT.

The chain has TRBV27 and TRBJ2-7, with 8 bases aligning to TRBD1. Germline CDR1 and CDR2: MNHEY and SMNVEV (reference sequence). The CDR3 loop spans 14 amino acids. J lost 5 bases, V lost 2 bases, and 5 bases had no gene match. This CDR3 reads CASSLRGQANEQYF. For the CDR3, the DNA is TGTGCCAGCAGTTTAAGGGGACAGGCGAACGAGCAGTACTTC.

The chain uses TRBV7-3 and TRBJ2-3; TRBD2 might be the D (5 bases). The CDR3 contains 14 residues. V gave up 2 bases and J gave up 6 bases, with 12 bases separating them. CDR1 is SGHTA and CDR2 is FQGTGA in the germline V gene. CDR3 region: CASSLGPAGDTQYF. CDR3 in DNA: TGTGCCAGCAGCTTAGGACCGGCGGGCGATACGCAGTATTTT.

V is TRBV7-6 and J is TRBJ2-7; 9 positions agree with TRBD2. CDR1 and CDR2 (germline): SGHVS, FNYEAQ. V lost 5 bases and J lost 4; bases outside the gene matches: 9. The CDR3 contains 15 residues. The CDR3 protein is CASSTGAGGPYEQYF. The CDR3 DNA is TGTGCCAGCAGCACAGGGGCGGGAGGGCCGTACGAGCAGTACTTC.

The genes are TRBV5-6 and TRBJ2-3; D possibly corresponds to TRBD2 (5 bases). Trimming stripped 4 bases from V and 0 bases from J, with 15 bases between. The CDR3 runs to 16 residues. Germline V lookup: CDR1 SGHDT, CDR2 YYEEEE. CDR3 region: CASSPGLLTSTDTQYF. The CDR3 region has the DNA TGTGCCAGCAGCCCTGGACTGCTAACTAGCACAGATACGCAGTATTTT.

The chain joins TRBV6-5 to TRBJ2-2; 12 nucleotides match TRBD2. The CDR3 contains 16 residues. Germline V CDR1 and CDR2: MNHEY, SVGAGI. Unmatched junction bases numbered 1, after V lost 0 bases and J lost 5 bases. The CDR3 region is CASSYSGLAGTGELFF. In DNA, the CDR3 is TGTGCCAGCAGTTACTCCGGACTAGCGGGAACCGGGGAGCTGTTTTTT.

This clone was recorded a few times. V is TRBV27 and J is TRBJ1-5; D uncertain. In germline, CDR1 is MNHEY, CDR2 SMNVEV (reference sequence). This CDR3 is 13 amino acids long. Trimming pared 0 bases from V and 6 bases from J, leaving 6 bases between. In nucleotides, the CDR3 is TGTGCCAGCAGTTTATCTATTTCTCAGCCCCAGCATTTT. This encodes CASSLSISQPQHF.

The chain carries TRBV30 and TRBJ2-7, with 9 bases aligning to TRBD2. The V gene's germline CDR1 is GTSNPN and CDR2 SVGIG (reference sequence). The V and J ends lost 2 bases and 7 bases, in that order; junction bases with no gene match: 12. The CDR3 length is 15 residues. In nucleotides, the CDR3 is TGTGCCTGGAGTCGGAGTCTAGCGGGGCCCTTAGAGCAGTACTTC. Amino acids: CAWSRSLAGPLEQYF.

The genes are TRBV9 and TRBJ2-5, with 8 bases that match TRBD2. CDR1 is SGDLS, CDR2 YYNGEE, per germline. V dropped 6 bases and J dropped 1; count of bases not matched to a gene: 2. The CDR3 has 13 residues. The CDR3 nucleotides read TGTGCCAGCAACCGGGGGGGCCAAGAGACCCAGTACTTC. It specifies CASNRGGQETQYF.

The chain joins TRBV2 to TRBJ1-4; tentatively, D is TRBD1 (5 bases). Trimming removed 4 bases from V and 8 bases from J, with 20 bases in between. CDR1 is SNHLY, CDR2 FYNNEI, per germline. This CDR3 contains 16 residues. CDR3 sequence reads: CASSVGGAQGKEKLFF. CDR3 DNA: TGTGCCAGCAGTGTGGGGGGAGCACAAGGTAAAGAAAAACTGTTTTTT.

This clone was found once. This chain connects TRBV21-1 to TRBJ2-7; the table names TRBD2, a call not compared with the DNA. TRBV21-1 is a known pseudogene. The CDR3 has 17 residues. The CDR3 spells CASSKEGGTSGSYEQYF. The CDR3 region has the DNA TGTGCCAGCAGCAAAGAGGGGGGGACTAGCGGGAGCTACGAGCAGTACTTC.

This chain joins TRBV27 and TRBJ2-1; a possible D gene is TRBD2 (5 bases). CDR3 length equals 14 residues. V gave up 4 bases and J gave up 4 bases, with 11 bases separating them. Germline CDR1 MNHEY, CDR2 SMNVEV (reference sequence). CDR3 sequence reads: CASSSGLLYNEQFF. CDR3 sequence (DNA): TGTGCCAGCAGTTCCGGACTCCTTTACAATGAGCAGTTCTTC.